The 18 T cell receptor beta chains listed next were all sequenced from one sample in a study of blood T cell repertoires in COVID-19 (dated by TCRdb to between 2020 and 2021). The library was produced with the immunoSEQ multiplex PCR assay. Sourced from immuneACCESS, this table was stored by TCRdb with only in-frame sequences that have V and J called. A share of the clones is absent; for the studies checked, an unresolved V gene accounts for under half, and the remainder has no known explanation. The sample contains 140,000 to 150,000 clones, under 90% of them found a single time. The ten largest clones add up to about 38% of the sample. Sequencing was performed on peripheral blood. These TCRs come from a human donor in a cohort sampled during active COVID-19.

The chain joins TRBV10-3 to TRBJ1-1, with no clear D. This CDR3 has 13 amino acids. Trimming took off 3 bases at V and 3 bases at J, with 8 bases between the two ends. Germline V CDR1 and CDR2: ENHRY, SYGVKD. The CDR3 reads CAISEHHHTEAFF. The DNA of the CDR3 is TGTGCCATCAGTGAACACCACCACACTGAAGCTTTCTTT.

The chain joins TRBV6-6 to TRBJ1-5; maybe TRBD1 (5 bases). V lost 8 bases and J 2 bases, leaving 13 bases between the germline ends. The CDR3 has 14 amino acids. Germline CDR1 MNHNY, CDR2 SVGAGI (reference sequence). CDR3 sequence: CASAGGLGNQPQHF. CDR3 nucleotide sequence: TGTGCCAGCGCCGGGGGGTTGGGCAATCAGCCCCAGCATTTT.

There are a few counts of this clone. V and J are TRBV5-4 and TRBJ1-1; TRBD1 matches at 7 bases. Germline CDR1 is SGHNT and CDR2 is YYREEE (reference sequence). V was pared by 10 bases and J by 4 bases, with 7 bases of the junction left unmatched. There are 12 residues in the CDR3. This CDR3 reads CASEGAATEAFF. The CDR3 DNA is TGTGCCTCCGAGGGGGCGGCCACTGAAGCTTTCTTT.

This clone was seen more than once but under ten times. This CDR3 reads CASSSGSSGYEQYF. The CDR3 nucleotides read TGTGCCAGCAGCTCCGGTTCTAGCGGTTACGAGCAGTACTTC. V gene TRBV11-2 combines with J gene TRBJ2-7; 7 bases are a match to TRBD2. The CDR3 is 14 amino acids. Germline V gene sequence: CDR1 SGHAT, CDR2 FQNNGV. The V gene end was trimmed by 4 bases and the J gene end by 4 bases; junction bases not matched to a gene: 7.

The chain employs TRBV30 and TRBJ1-1; D is perhaps TRBD1 (5 bases). V was cut by 2 bases and J by 1 base, with 11 bases left in between. Germline V CDR1 and CDR2: GTSNPN, SVGIG (reference sequence). This CDR3 is 14 amino acids long. As DNA, the CDR3 is TGTGCCTGGAGTAGGGGTCTTGGGAACACTGAAGCTTTCTTT. Translation: CAWSRGLGNTEAFF.

The chain has TRBV27 and TRBJ2-1, with 10 bases matching TRBD2. The V segment lost 5 bases and the J segment 4 bases; nucleotides outside the gene matches: 5. Germline assignment: CDR1 MNHEY and CDR2 SMNVEV (reference sequence). The CDR3 runs to 15 residues. DNA of the CDR3: TGTGCCAGCAGTCCCCTAGCGGGGGTGTACAATGAGCAGTTCTTC. The encoded protein is CASSPLAGVYNEQFF.

This clone has just one count. The chain links TRBV28 to TRBJ1-1; possible D gene TRBD1, 6 bases. The CDR3 has 13 residues. Trimming left V 5 bases short and J 4 bases short, with 11 bases between. CDR1 MDHEN and CDR2 SYDVKM come from the germline V gene. CDR3 sequence reads: CASSLQGGTEAFF. For the CDR3, the DNA is TGTGCCAGCAGTCTACAGGGTGGCACTGAAGCTTTCTTT. Full variable domain (outside the CDR3, taken from reference TRBV28 and TRBJ1-1): DVKVTQSSRYLVKRTGEKVFLECVQDMDHENMFWYRQDPGLGLRLIYFSYDVKMKEKGDIPEGYSVSREKKERFSLILESASTNQTSMYLCASSLQGGTEAFFGQGTRLTVV.

The chain carries TRBV2 and TRBJ1-2; TRBD1 matches at 9 bases. Trimming removed 4 bases from V and 5 bases from J; junction bases left unmatched: 17. Germline assignment: CDR1 SNHLY and CDR2 FYNNEI. The CDR3 runs to 18 residues. CDR3 loop: CASSVVFEGRDRAYGYTF. The CDR3 nucleotides are TGTGCCAGCAGTGTAGTATTCGAGGGCCGGGACAGGGCTTATGGCTACACCTTC.

The chain couples TRBV2 to TRBJ1-5; no clear D. The ends were cut back, 4 bases at V and 2 bases at J, with 9 bases in the middle. This CDR3 contains 14 residues. Germline V lookup: CDR1 SNHLY, CDR2 FYNNEI. CDR3 in DNA: TGTGCCAGCAGTGTAGGGAGGGGCAATCAGCCCCAGCATTTT. This codes for CASSVGRGNQPQHF.

The chain employs TRBV4-3 and TRBJ1-6; D is perhaps TRBD1 (6 bases). Germline lookup yields CDR1 LGHNA and CDR2 YSLEER. This CDR3 region has 15 residues. The ends were cut back, 1 base at V and 7 bases at J, with 11 bases in the middle. The CDR3 is CASSQGQAPNSPLHF. In DNA form, the CDR3 reads TGCGCCAGCAGCCAAGGACAGGCTCCCAATTCACCCCTCCACTTT.

The rearrangement joins TRBV7-8 to TRBJ1-1, with D maybe TRBD1 (5 bases). V lost 3 bases and J lost 7, with 15 bases in between. Germline V gives CDR1 SGHVS, CDR2 FQNEAQ. This CDR3 is 14 amino acids long. The CDR3 DNA is TGTGCCAGCAGCTTCCGCCGCGGGGGGAATGAAGCTTTCTTT. Translating gives CASSFRRGGNEAFF.

The rearrangement uses TRBV15 and TRBJ1-2; 10 positions match TRBD1. V dropped 1 base and J dropped 8; count of bases not matched to a gene: 10. This CDR3 contains 16 residues. CDR1 LNHNV and CDR2 YYDKDF come from the germline V gene (reference sequence). The CDR3 loop reads CATSRVGTGEMGGYTF. The CDR3 DNA reads TGTGCCACCAGCAGAGTTGGGACAGGGGAAATGGGAGGCTACACCTTC. The full variable domain, rest sourced from reference TRBV15 and TRBJ1-2, is DAMVIQNPRYQVTQFGKPVTLSCSQTLNHNVMYWYQQKSSQAPKLLFHYYDKDFNNEADTPDNFQSRRPNTSFCFLDIRSPGLGDTAMYLCATSRVGTGEMGGYTFGSGTRLTVV.

The chain has TRBV19 and TRBJ1-1; D gene unclear. CDR3 length equals 15 residues. V lost 7 bases to trimming and J lost 5 bases, with 20 bases between them. The germline V gene encodes CDR1 LNHDA and CDR2 SQIVND (reference sequence). Here the CDR3 DNA reads TGTGCCAGTACCCTCCACCGGGAGGGAGGGACTGAAGCTTTCTTT. Translation: CASTLHREGGTEAFF.

The gene calls are TRBV12-5 and TRBJ2-7; maybe TRBD1 (6 bases). Germline loops: CDR1 LGHNT, CDR2 FRNRAP. The CDR3 runs 15 residues. V shed 0 bases and J shed 4 bases, with 13 bases lying between them. The CDR3 loop is CASGLVGGGQYEQYF. CDR3 coding DNA: TGTGCTAGTGGTTTGGTAGGGGGTGGACAGTACGAGCAGTACTTC.

DNA for the CDR3: TGTGCCACCGCCTCGGGGTCTGGGGCCAACGTCCTGACTTTC. This encodes CATASGSGANVLTF. V gene TRBV24-1 combines with J gene TRBJ2-6; D may be TRBD2 (5 bases). The CDR3 has 14 residues. The V end was cut by 9 bases, the J end by 1 base, with 9 bases between. Germline loops: CDR1 KGHDR, CDR2 SFDVKD.

V and J are TRBV6-6 and TRBJ2-1; TRBD2 aligns across 12 bases. V gave up 5 bases and J gave up 8 bases; unmatched junction bases: 16. Germline lookup yields CDR1 MNHNY and CDR2 SVGAGI (reference sequence). The length of the CDR3 is 18 residues. The CDR3 protein is CASSQGLAGHSGLDEQFF. The CDR3 DNA reads TGTGCCAGCAGTCAGGGACTAGCGGGTCACTCAGGTTTAGATGAGCAGTTCTTC.

The V and J genes are TRBV5-8 and TRBJ1-1; D may be TRBD1 (6 bases). The CDR3 consists of 14 residues. Deletions cut 2 bases from V and 4 bases from J, with 12 bases between. Germline V gene data show CDR1 as SGHTS and CDR2 as YDEGEE. CDR3 sequence reads: CASSLGLGGTEAFF. As DNA, the CDR3 is TGTGCCAGCAGCTTAGGGTTAGGGGGCACTGAAGCTTTCTTT.

In this sample, this clone turned up once. The chain carries TRBV5-1 and TRBJ2-1, with 9 bases identical to TRBD1. The ends lost 5 bases at V and 6 bases at J; junction bases unmatched: 6. The CDR3 is made up of 14 amino acids. Per germline, CDR1 SGHRS and CDR2 YFSETQ. CDR3 coding DNA: TGCGCCAGCAGGAAAGGGACAGGGAGCAATGAGCAGTTCTTC. Its translation: CASRKGTGSNEQFF.